Sequencing of this TCR beta chain was carried out in a study of blood T cell repertoires in COVID-19. Study background: Sites in the United States, Italy and Spain provided acute and convalescent COVID-19 samples. Nucleic acid was either cDNA or gDNA, and it came from T cells, B-cell-depleted T cells, or PBMCs.

Per the authors' pipeline: Nucleated cell counts were estimated from reference gene primer amplification. The protocol was immunoSEQ multiplex PCR, while the TCRdb copy is restricted to in-frame clones and leaves out a portion. V and J calls and clone size are as listed in that table; D and trimming were resolved from the DNA. The sample lists 150,000 to 200,000 clones, more than 85% occurring once. Germline V gene lookup returns CDR1 MGHDK and CDR2 SYGVNS. Trimming cost V 1 base and J 9 bases; bases outside gene matches: 6. The CDR3 totals 14 residues. The chain employs TRBV25-1 and TRBJ2-5; TRBD1 agrees at 9 bases. The specimen sequenced was peripheral blood. The clonotype was recovered from a woman aged 25 to 39 with active or convalescent COVID-19. The CDR3 coding sequence is TGTGCCAGCAGTGAATGGACAGGGGTGGATGCCCAGTACTTC. It translates to CASSEWTGVDAQYF.